Sequencing of this T cell receptor (beta chain) was carried out in a study of OX40 agonist ivuxolimab in advanced cancers. Study-wide background: At doses from 0.01 to 10 mg/kg, patients were given intravenous ivuxolimab every 2 weeks. Antecedent anti-PD-1, anti-PD-L1 or anti-CTLA-4 therapy was permissible, with 40% having received some.

Comment on this clone: Its antigen is currently unknown.

The study's findings and limits: Some patients who did not respond also had low normalized T-cell clonal expansion. Both blood CD4+ and CD8+ T cells showed clonal growth by week 6 at 0.1 to 3.0 mg/kg.

The repertoire was sequenced with immunoSEQ multiplex PCR; TCRdb's copy has only in-frame clones and lacks some. The table shows fewer than 8,500 clones, with roughly 88% occurring only once. The TCR sequence derives from an adult with an advanced solid tumor such as melanoma, head and neck, liver or kidney cancer. The input for sequencing was CD4+ or CD8+ T cells sorted from blood, taken in a trial of the OX40 agonist ivuxolimab.

CDR3 nucleotides: TGTGCCACCAGCAGAGACCGGGCGGAGGGTTCAGATACGCAGTATTTT. It specifies CATSRDRAEGSDTQYF. This chain joins TRBV15 and TRBJ2-3, with TRBD2 as a possible D gene (6 bases). The CDR3 sequence is 16 residues long. Deletions cut 0 bases from V and 4 bases from J, with 14 bases between. Per germline, CDR1 LNHNV and CDR2 YYDKDF (reference sequence). The variable domain in full, with the rest retrieved from reference TRBV15 and TRBJ2-3, is DAMVIQNPRYQVTQFGKPVTLSCSQTLNHNVMYWYQQKSSQAPKLLFHYYDKDFNNEADTPDNFQSRRPNTSFCFLDIRSPGLGDTAMYLCATSRDRAEGSDTQYFGPGTRLTVL.